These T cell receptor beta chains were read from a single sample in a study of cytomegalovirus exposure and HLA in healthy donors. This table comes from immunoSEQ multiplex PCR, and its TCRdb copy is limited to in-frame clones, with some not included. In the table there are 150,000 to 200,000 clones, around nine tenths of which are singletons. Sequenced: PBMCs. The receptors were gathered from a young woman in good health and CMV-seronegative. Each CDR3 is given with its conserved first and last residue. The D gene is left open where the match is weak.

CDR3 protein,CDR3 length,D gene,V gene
CASSFGGNQETQYF,14,-,TRBV5-1
CASSLGPSQETQYF,14,-,TRBV7-7
CASSLGVETLRRYTEAFF,18,-,TRBV7-8
CASSLGVDDSYEQYF,15,-,TRBV7-2
CASSLSLTGDPYEQYF,16,TRBD1,TRBV27
CASSQSLPGHPTYEQYF,17,-,TRBV4-2
CASSPNGQGDEKLFF,15,TRBD1,TRBV5-6
CASSPGGADYNSPLHF,16,TRBD1,TRBV28
CASSLGASGIPDTQYF,16,TRBD2,TRBV5-1
CASSGSGASYNEQFF,15,-,TRBV9
CASRYRENNYGYTF,14,-,TRBV19
CAITERGSYEQYF,13,TRBD2,TRBV10-3
CASSFDRGMNTEAFF,15,TRBD1,TRBV5-1
CASSEDGTGGWGNTEAFF,18,TRBD1,TRBV6-1
CASSRGAAKGEQYF,14,-,TRBV16
CAWKLRVNPLSEQYF,15,-,TRBV30
CASSSGQQNTEAFF,14,TRBD1,TRBV5-1
CSALTSDSYNEQFF,14,TRBD2,TRBV29-1
CSVDSGGSYGYTF,13,TRBD1,TRBV29-1
CASSSPGTGSSYEQYF,16,-,TRBV28
CAISRREDHEQFF,13,TRBD2,TRBV10-3
CASSPAGGVSGQPQHF,16,-,TRBV18
CASSLGYRAGGRQETQYF,18,TRBD2,TRBV5-1
CASSSRTGANTF,12,TRBD1,TRBV27
CATSRGLAPTFTGELFF,17,TRBD2,TRBV15
CSVEGLGLTGRNGYTF,16,TRBD1,TRBV29-1
CASSLGSTIYF,11,-,TRBV28
CASTVDRGFRNTIYF,15,-,TRBV6-6
CASSQGGGATYEQYF,15,-,TRBV4-3
CASKPEYF,8,-,TRBV7-8
CSVEQGVNTEAFF,13,TRBD1,TRBV29-1
CAWSGLAGGGRQYF,14,TRBD2,TRBV30
CASSPDRGTEAFF,13,TRBD1,TRBV18
CASSQELGYEQYF,13,-,TRBV14
CASSKGAGSYNEQFF,15,-,TRBV9
CASSHRRGQANTGELFF,17,TRBD1,TRBV4-2
CASSWQGRSDTEAFF,15,-,TRBV28
CASSLGTGTSYEQYF,15,TRBD1,TRBV11-3
CASNNAGGPNEKLFF,15,TRBD1,TRBV10-2
CASSGGLAEHTDTQYF,16,TRBD2,TRBV25-1
CASSQPDRGWETQYF,15,TRBD1,TRBV5-1
CSVPGQGEAFF,11,-,TRBV29-1
CASSLGPRGEGYTF,14,-,TRBV5-4
CASSFWEGDHEKLFF,15,-,TRBV7-9
CASSFSTGGRNSPLHF,16,TRBD1,TRBV5-6